Presented here are 20 T cell receptor beta chains from one specimen sequenced in a study of neurological immune-mediated disorders. TCRdb ran MiXCR on the 5' RACE reads and lists one entry per CDR3 protein. Here the sample spans about 30,000 distinct CDR3 sequences, about 12% being singletons. Input material: PBMCs. All receptors derive from a woman aged 55-75 years in good health.

This clonotype was observed at least ten times. V and J are TRBV6-6 and TRBJ1-1; D unresolved. This CDR3 region has 11 residues. Trimming cost V 8 bases and J 7 bases, with 11 bases left between them. The V gene's germline CDR1 is MNHNY and CDR2 SVGAGI (reference sequence). CDR3 coding DNA: TGTGCCAGCGTATTGCACGATGAAGCTTTCTTT. This encodes CASVLHDEAFF.

This clonotype was seen many times. The chain couples TRBV5-6 to TRBJ2-1; D is uncertain. V was trimmed by 6 bases and J by 0 bases, leaving 13 bases between them. The length of the CDR3 is 15 residues. Germline CDR1 SGHDT, CDR2 YYEEEE. The CDR3 nucleotides read TGTGCCAGCAATCTCGAGACACTCTCCTACAATGAGCAGTTCTTC. Protein product: CASNLETLSYNEQFF.

This clonotype was observed many times. The chain recombines TRBV27 with TRBJ2-3, with unresolved D. The CDR3 runs to 12 residues. Germline V gene lookup returns CDR1 MNHEY and CDR2 SMNVEV (reference sequence). The V end was cut by 6 bases, the J end by 6 bases, with 10 bases between. The CDR3 here is CASRGLRDTQYF. The CDR3 region has the DNA TGTGCCAGCAGGGGTCTTCGGGATACGCAGTATTTT.

This clonotype was seen repeatedly, ten times or more. The chain has TRBV5-1 and TRBJ2-3, with D perhaps matching TRBD1 (6 bases). V was cut by 3 bases and J by 0 bases, with 26 bases left in between. CDR1 and CDR2 from the germline V gene are SGHRS and YFSETQ. The CDR3 is 20 residues long. The CDR3 spells CASSWFGSGTLITSTDTQYF. The CDR3 DNA follows: TGCGCCAGCAGCTGGTTCGGATCGGGGACATTGATAACTAGCACAGATACGCAGTATTTT.

CDR3 region: CASSLARTDTQYF. The CDR3 DNA follows: TGTGCCAGTAGTTTGGCCCGCACAGATACGCAGTATTTT. V is TRBV19 and J is TRBJ2-3; the D is unclear. Trimming removed 5 bases at V and 1 base at J, with 7 bases between. Per the germline V gene, CDR1 is LNHDA and CDR2 is SQIVND (reference sequence). The CDR3 totals 13 residues.

This clonotype was picked up many times. The V and J genes are TRBV18 and TRBJ1-3; D is undetermined. Germline V lookup: CDR1 KGHSH, CDR2 LQKENI. The V gene lost 1 base and the J gene lost 0 bases, with 10 bases spanning the gap. The CDR3 totals 16 residues. The CDR3 bases are TGTGCCAGCTCACCACGGCAGCAACCCTCTGGAAACACCATATATTTT. This codes for CASSPRQQPSGNTIYF.

This clonotype appeared many times. The J gene is TRBJ2-7, the V gene TRBV7-2; 8 bases match TRBD1. Germline V CDR1 and CDR2: SGHTA, FQGNSA. V gave up 2 bases and J gave up 4 bases; unmatched junction bases: 7. The CDR3 totals 15 residues. CDR3 region: CASSLWAGGGYEQYF. DNA for the CDR3: TGTGCCAGCAGCTTATGGGCAGGGGGCGGGTACGAGCAGTACTTC.

The chain has TRBV12-3 or TRBV12-4 and TRBJ1-6; no firm D call. The CDR3 length is 15 residues. Trimming removed 8 bases at V and 7 bases at J, with 18 bases between. DNA for the CDR3: TGTGCCAGCGCCTGCCCCGGTGTAACCAATTCACCCCTCCACTTT. Translating gives CASACPGVTNSPLHF.

This clonotype was observed at least ten times. The gene calls are TRBV3-1 and TRBJ2-1, with 11 bases fitting TRBD2. The germline CDR1 and CDR2 sequences are LGHDT and YNNKEL (reference sequence). There are 15 residues in the CDR3. V lost 6 bases to trimming and J lost 4 bases; unmatched junction nucleotides: 5. CDR3 bases: TGTGCCAGCAGTCCTTTAGCGGGGGGGTACAATGAGCAGTTCTTC. This codes for CASSPLAGGYNEQFF.

Many counts were recorded for this clonotype. The CDR3 DNA sequence: TGTGCCAGCAGTTTAGGCTTGGGGTACTTTAGGGGTTCTAATTCACCCCTCCACTTT. This encodes CASSLGLGYFRGSNSPLHF. V is TRBV28 and J is TRBJ1-6, with D possibly matching TRBD1 (5 bases). The V end lost 2 bases, the J end lost 6 bases, and 23 bases lay between the germline ends. CDR1 and CDR2 from the germline V gene are MDHEN and SYDVKM. This CDR3 region has 19 residues. Together with reference TRBV28 and TRBJ1-6, the CDR3 gives the full variable domain: DVKVTQSSRYLVKRTGEKVFLECVQDMDHENMFWYRQDPGLGLRLIYFSYDVKMKEKGDIPEGYSVSREKKERFSLILESASTNQTSMYLCASSLGLGYFRGSNSPLHFGNGTRLTVT.

This clonotype was counted at least ten times. The genes are TRBV5-1 and TRBJ2-7, with 7 bases that match TRBD1. The CDR3 has 15 amino acids. Germline values: CDR1 SGHRS, CDR2 YFSETQ. The junction had 8 bases not matched to a gene; V was cut back by 3 bases and J by 2 bases. The CDR3 nucleotides are TGCGCCAGCAGCTCCACCGGGACAGCCCCCTACGAGCAGTACTTC. Amino acids: CASSSTGTAPYEQYF.

This clonotype was recorded many times. The rearrangement links TRBV4-1 to TRBJ2-4; the D call may be TRBD1 or TRBD2 (6 bases each). The germline gives CDR1 MGHRA, CDR2 YSYEKL. This CDR3 is 16 amino acids long. With 0 bases removed from V and 1 base from J, the gap between germline ends came to 10 bases. The CDR3 spells CASSQEQGGAKNIQYF. For the CDR3, the DNA is TGCGCCAGCAGCCAAGAACAGGGAGGCGCCAAAAACATTCAGTACTTC.

The chain has TRBV2 and TRBJ1-6; D unresolved. Germline V lookup: CDR1 SNHLY, CDR2 FYNNEI. CDR3 size: 12 residues. The V gene lost 6 bases and the J gene lost 9 bases, with 9 bases spanning the gap. The DNA of the CDR3 is TGTGCCAGCAGACCGAGAGGTTCACCCCTCCACTTT. This encodes CASRPRGSPLHF. Looking up the rest from reference TRBV2 and TRBJ1-6 gives the full variable domain: EPEVTQTPSHQVTQMGQEVILRCVPISNHLYFYWYRQILGQKVEFLVSFYNNEISEKSEIFDDQFSVERPDGSNFTLKIRSTKLEDSAMYFCASRPRGSPLHFGNGTRLTVT.

About this clonotype itself: This may arise from a read error, as a much more abundant clone is one base away. This chain connects TRBV6-6 to TRBJ2-7; D might be TRBD1 (5 bases). The V end was cut by 2 bases, the J end by 6 bases, with 11 bases between. In germline, CDR1 is MNHNY, CDR2 SVGAGI (reference sequence). CDR3 length: 13 amino acids. The CDR3 DNA reads as TGTGCCAGCAGTTACGCCAGGGTGGCCGAGCAGTACTTC. It yields the protein CASSYARVAEQYF.

This clonotype was recorded many times. V and J are TRBV25-1 and TRBJ2-1; 8 bases line up with TRBD2. The germline gives CDR1 MGHDK, CDR2 SYGVNS. After removal of 3 bases from V and 8 bases from J, the junction contained 9 bases not matched to a gene. This CDR3 spans 15 amino acids. This chain's CDR3 is CASSDREGRSYEQFF. CDR3 coding DNA: TGTGCCAGCAGTGATCGGGAGGGCCGCTCTTATGAGCAGTTCTTC. The full variable domain, in which reference TRBV25-1 and TRBJ2-1 provide the parts outside the CDR3, is EADIYQTPRYLVIGTGKKITLECSQTMGHDKMYWYQQDPGMELHLIHYSYGVNSTEKGDLSSESTVSRIRTEHFPLTLESARPSHTSQYLCASSDREGRSYEQFFGPGTRLTVL.

There are many counts of this clonotype. The chain is built from TRBV3-1 and TRBJ1-1, with unresolved D. Germline V gives CDR1 LGHDT, CDR2 YNNKEL (reference sequence). The CDR3 consists of 14 residues. Trimming took 4 bases from V and 0 from J, leaving 9 bases between them. The CDR3 nucleotides are TGTGCCAGCAGCCCCTCGGCCTTGAACACTGAAGCTTTCTTT. Protein product: CASSPSALNTEAFF.

This clonotype turned up a few times. The chain joins TRBV7-2 to TRBJ1-1; TRBD1 is a possible D gene (5 bases). CDR3 length equals 13 residues. Germline values: CDR1 SGHTA, CDR2 FQGNSA. V was pared by 5 bases and J by 9 bases, with 16 bases between. The CDR3 here is CASSTGGVGQAFF. CDR3 in DNA: TGTGCCAGCAGCACGGGCGGGGTGGGGCAAGCTTTCTTT.

This clonotype was observed at least ten times. The gene calls are TRBV20-1 and TRBJ1-1, with 7 bases matching TRBD1. The CDR3 covers 14 residues. Germline V CDR1 and CDR2: DFQATT, SNEGSKA (reference sequence). Trimming took 6 bases from V and 0 from J; bases not matched to a gene: 7. CDR3 bases: TGCAGTGCCGATAACAGGGGAATGAACACTGAAGCTTTCTTT. This sequence encodes CSADNRGMNTEAFF.

This clonotype was recorded many times. This CDR3 is CAISEPNQPQHF. CDR3 bases: TGTGCCATCAGTGAGCCAAATCAGCCCCAGCATTTT. V is TRBV10-3 and J is TRBJ1-5; D not resolved. Germline-derived CDR1 and CDR2 are ENHRY and SYGVKD. This CDR3 contains 12 residues. Trimming took 2 bases from V and 4 from J, leaving 3 bases between them.

This clonotype was recorded at least ten times. The rearrangement uses TRBV6-5 and TRBJ1-1, with 8 bases aligning to TRBD1. Germline loops: CDR1 MNHEY, CDR2 SVGAGI. Trimming took 6 bases from V and 2 from J; bases not matched to a gene: 8. This CDR3 region has 15 residues. CDR3 residues: CASRGNRGSNTEAFF. CDR3 nucleotide sequence: TGTGCCAGCAGGGGAAACAGGGGGAGCAACACTGAAGCTTTCTTT.